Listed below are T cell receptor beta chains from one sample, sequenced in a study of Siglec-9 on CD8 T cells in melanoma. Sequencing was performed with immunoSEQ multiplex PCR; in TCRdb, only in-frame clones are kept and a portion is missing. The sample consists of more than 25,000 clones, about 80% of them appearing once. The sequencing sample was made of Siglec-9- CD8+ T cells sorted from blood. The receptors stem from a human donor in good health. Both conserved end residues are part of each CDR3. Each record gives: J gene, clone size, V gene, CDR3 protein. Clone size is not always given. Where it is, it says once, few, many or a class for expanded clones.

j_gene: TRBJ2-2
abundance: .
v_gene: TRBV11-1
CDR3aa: CASSGLFGAGAGELFF

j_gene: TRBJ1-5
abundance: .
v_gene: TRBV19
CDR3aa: CASSAGTGLSQPQHF

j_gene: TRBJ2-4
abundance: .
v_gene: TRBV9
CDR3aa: CASSPIRDPSIAKNIQYF

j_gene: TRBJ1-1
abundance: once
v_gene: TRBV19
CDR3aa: CASSIQWNTEAFF

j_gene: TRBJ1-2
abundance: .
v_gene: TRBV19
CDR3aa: CATRVRYGYTF

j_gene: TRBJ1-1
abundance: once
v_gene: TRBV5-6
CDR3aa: CASSLGPSPNTEAFF

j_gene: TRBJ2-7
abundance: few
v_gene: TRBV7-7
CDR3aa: CASRCGQGSSYEQYF

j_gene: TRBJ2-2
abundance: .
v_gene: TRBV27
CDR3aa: CASSPGHPDDGELFF

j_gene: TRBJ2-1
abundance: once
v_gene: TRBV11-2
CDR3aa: CASSLEGGFYNEQFF

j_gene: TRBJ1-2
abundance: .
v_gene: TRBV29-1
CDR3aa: CSVPGRSLDGYTF

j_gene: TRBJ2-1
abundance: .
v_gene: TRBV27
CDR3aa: CASSFGHFSEQFF

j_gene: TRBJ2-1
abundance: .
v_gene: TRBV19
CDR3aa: CASNYGGRARNEQFF

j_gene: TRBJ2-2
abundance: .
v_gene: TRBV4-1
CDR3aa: CASSLEGLAVTGELFF

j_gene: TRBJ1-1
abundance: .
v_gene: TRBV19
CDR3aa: CASTDGRYTEAFF

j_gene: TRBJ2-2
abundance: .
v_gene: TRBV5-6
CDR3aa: CASSLQGNTGELFF

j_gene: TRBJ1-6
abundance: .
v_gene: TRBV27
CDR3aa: CASSLSGVGGVRGNSPLHF

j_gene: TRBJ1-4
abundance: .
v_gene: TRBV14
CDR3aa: CASSQRAWGREKLFF

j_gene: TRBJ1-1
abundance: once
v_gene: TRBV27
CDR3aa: CASSDRQRGKNEAFF

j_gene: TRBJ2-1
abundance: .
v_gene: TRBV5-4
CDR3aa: CASSPTGGEQFF

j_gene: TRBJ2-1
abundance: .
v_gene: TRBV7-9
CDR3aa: CASSQGLGVSYNEQFF

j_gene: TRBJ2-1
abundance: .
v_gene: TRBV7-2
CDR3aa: CASSLAITSGYNEQFF

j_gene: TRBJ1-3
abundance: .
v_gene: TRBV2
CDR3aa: CASVRGGNTIYF

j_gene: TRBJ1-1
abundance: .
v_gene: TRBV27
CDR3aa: CASSLQATNTEAFF

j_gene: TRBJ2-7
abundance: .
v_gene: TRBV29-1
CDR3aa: CSVSTGSSSYEQYF

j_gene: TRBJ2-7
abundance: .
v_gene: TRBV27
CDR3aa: CASSLFADVRYEQYF

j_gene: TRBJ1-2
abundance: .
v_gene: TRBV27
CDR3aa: CASSLSPGLGYGYTF

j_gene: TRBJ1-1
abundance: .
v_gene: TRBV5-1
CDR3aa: CASSLEMGVMNTEAFF

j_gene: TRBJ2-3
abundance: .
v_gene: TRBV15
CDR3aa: CATFQKGWTDTQYF

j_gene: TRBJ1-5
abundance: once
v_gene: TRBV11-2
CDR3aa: CASSRAGGSNQPQHF

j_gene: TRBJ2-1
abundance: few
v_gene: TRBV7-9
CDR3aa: CASNLPGAGYNEQFF

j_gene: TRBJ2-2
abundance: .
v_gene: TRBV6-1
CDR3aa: CASRRGEQRSGELFF

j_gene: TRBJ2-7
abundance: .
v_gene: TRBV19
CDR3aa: CASSPTGRPVVYEQYF

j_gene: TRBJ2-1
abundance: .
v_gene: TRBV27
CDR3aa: CASSLPSGTGANNEQFF

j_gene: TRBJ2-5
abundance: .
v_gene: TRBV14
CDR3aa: CASSQGTMVGLETQYF

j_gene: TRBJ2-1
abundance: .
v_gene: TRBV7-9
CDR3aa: CASSLEGGLAGYNEQFF

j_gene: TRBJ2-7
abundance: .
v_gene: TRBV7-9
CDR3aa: CASSRGDEQYF

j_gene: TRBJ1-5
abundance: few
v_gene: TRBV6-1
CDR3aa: CASSWSNQPQHF

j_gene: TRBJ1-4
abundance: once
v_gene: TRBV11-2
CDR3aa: CASSLVARGKNEKLFF

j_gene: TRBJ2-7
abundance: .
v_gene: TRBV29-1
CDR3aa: CSVLLQGSEQYF

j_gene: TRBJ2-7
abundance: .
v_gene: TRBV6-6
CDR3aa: CASSNTGSTYEQYF

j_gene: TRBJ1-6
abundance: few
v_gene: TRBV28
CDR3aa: CASSRGADSPLHF

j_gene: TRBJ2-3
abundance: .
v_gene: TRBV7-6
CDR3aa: CASSQKRDERGTDTQYF